These 10 T cell receptor beta chains were sequenced from one sample in a study of CD8+CD57+ T cells in acquired aplastic anemia. TCR beta VDJ and CDR3 profiling used genomic DNA as template. Using its own MiXCR run on the reads, TCRdb lists one record per CDR3 protein. The table has 400,000 to 500,000 distinct CDR3 sequences, 60% to 80% seen once; the top ten hold approximately 3.9%. Specimen: sorted CD4+, CD8+, or CD8+CD57+ T cells (not recorded which) from PBMCs. The receptors derive from a human donor in good health, serving as a control.

This clonotype was detected only once. A read error may produce the germline difference seen at one junction end. The chain links TRBV7-3 to TRBJ1-4; TRBD1 agrees at 8 bases. Germline assignment: CDR1 SGHTA and CDR2 FQGTGA. The CDR3 sequence is 16 residues long. The CDR3 reads CASSPLRGQDNEKPFF. The CDR3 DNA reads as TGTGCCAGCAGCCCGCTCCGGGGACAGGACAATGAAAAACCGTTTTTT.

This clonotype was seen only a few times. The chain carries TRBV10-3 and TRBJ2-1, with a possible D match to TRBD1 (7 bases). The germline V and J ends were trimmed by 11 bases and 10 bases, with 24 bases remaining between them. The CDR3 length is 14 residues. Looked up from germline, CDR1 is ENHRY and CDR2 is SYGVKD. CDR3 coding DNA: TGTGCCTGCAGCCCCGACGGCGGAGGGGGCGAGCAGTTCTTC. It specifies CACSPDGGGGEQFF.

The V and J genes are TRBV11-2 and TRBJ1-5; D possibly corresponds to TRBD1 (5 bases). The CDR3 has 15 amino acids. Trimming took 0 bases from V and 11 from J, leaving 17 bases between them. CDR1 and CDR2 (germline): SGHAT, FQNNGV. CDR3 in amino acids: CASSLDWAGSETQHF. Here the CDR3 DNA reads TGTGCCAGCAGCTTAGATTGGGCAGGGTCGGAGACCCAGCATTTT.

As concerns this clonotype: The junction departs from germline at one end; a sequencing error may be responsible. This chain connects TRBV10-3 to TRBJ1-5, with D possibly matching TRBD1 (5 bases). The CDR3 runs to 13 residues. CDR1 and CDR2 (germline): ENHRY, SYGVKD. The CDR3 region is CASSEGRDQPQHF. The CDR3 region has the DNA TGTGCCAGCAGTGAGGGGAGGGATCAGCCCCAGCATTTT.

The chain couples TRBV9 to TRBJ2-5, with D hard to call. CDR1 and CDR2 from the germline V gene are SGDLS and YYNGEE. The V gene lost 7 bases and the J gene lost 3 bases, with 13 bases spanning the gap. The CDR3 spans 13 residues. The CDR3 region is CASGPVPEETQYF. The CDR3 nucleotides read TGTGCCAGCGGACCCGTGCCGGAAGAGACCCAGTACTTC. The variable domain in full, completed from reference TRBV9 and TRBJ2-5, reads DSGVTQTPKHLITATGQRVTLRCSPRSGDLSVYWYQQSLDQGLQFLIQYYNGEERAKGNILERFSAQQFPDLHSELNLSSLELGDSALYFCASGPVPEETQYFGPGTRLLVL.

This clonotype was counted ten times or more. The genes are TRBV7-3 and TRBJ2-5; 9 bases map to TRBD1. Trimming cost V 5 bases and J 2 bases; bases outside gene matches: 9. This CDR3 has 16 amino acids. Germline CDR1 SGHTA, CDR2 FQGTGA. CDR3 coding DNA: TGTGCCAGCAGCGAAACAGGGGGCGTGGCGCAAGAGACCCAGTACTTC. This encodes CASSETGGVAQETQYF.

V is TRBV20-1 and J is TRBJ1-2; 8 bases match TRBD1. V was clipped by 0 bases and J by 6 bases; unmatched bases: 6. This CDR3 is built from 14 residues. Looked up from germline, CDR1 is DFQATT and CDR2 is SNEGSKA (reference sequence). The CDR3 bases are TGCAGTGCTAGAGAACAGGGGGATGGGAATGGCTACACCTTC. Translation gives CSAREQGDGNGYTF.

Remarks on this clonotype: One end of the junction is discordant with germline, which a read error may explain. The CDR3 sequence: CASSARSGRNYEQF. Written as DNA, the CDR3 is TGTGCCAGCAGTGCTCGCTCGGGACGGAACTACGAGCAGTTC. The V call is TRBV7-6, the J call TRBJ2-7, with D tentatively TRBD1 or TRBD2 (5 bases each). The CDR3 length is 14 residues. Per germline, CDR1 SGHVS and CDR2 FNYEAQ.

The chain has TRBV20-1 and TRBJ2-2; perhaps TRBD2 as D (5 bases). This CDR3 is built from 17 residues. From germline, CDR1 is DFQATT and CDR2 SNEGSKA (reference sequence). Deletions cut 5 bases from V and 3 bases from J, with 22 bases between. In DNA form, the CDR3 reads TGCAGTGCTTCAGGTGGGCTAGCCAGACTGTACACCGGGGAGCTGTTTTTT. This encodes CSASGGLARLYTGELFF.

This clonotype has a count of ten or more. The V and J genes are TRBV19 and TRBJ2-3, with 11 bases identical to TRBD2. This CDR3 is 17 amino acids long. V lost 3 bases and J lost 1; bases outside the gene matches: 6. Germline V gene data show CDR1 as LNHDA and CDR2 as SQIVND (reference sequence). The CDR3 DNA reads TGTGCCAGTAGTATTCCCCTGACTAGCGGGGGCACAGATACGCAGTATTTT. Its translation: CASSIPLTSGGTDTQYF.